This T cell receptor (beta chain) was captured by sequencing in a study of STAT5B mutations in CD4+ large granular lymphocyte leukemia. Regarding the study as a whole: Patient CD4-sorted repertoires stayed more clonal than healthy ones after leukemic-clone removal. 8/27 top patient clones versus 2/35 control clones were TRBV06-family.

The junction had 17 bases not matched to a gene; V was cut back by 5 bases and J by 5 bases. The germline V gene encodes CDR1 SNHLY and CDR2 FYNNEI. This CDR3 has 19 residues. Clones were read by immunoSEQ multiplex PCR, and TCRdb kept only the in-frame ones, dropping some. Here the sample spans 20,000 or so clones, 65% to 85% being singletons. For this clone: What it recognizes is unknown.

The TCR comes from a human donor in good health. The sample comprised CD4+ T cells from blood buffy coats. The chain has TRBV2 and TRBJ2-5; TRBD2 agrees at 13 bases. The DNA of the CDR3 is TGTGCCAGCAGTTCCTCGAACGCACTAGCGGGAGGGCCTCGGGAGACCCAGTACTTC. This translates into CASSSSNALAGGPRETQYF.